This T cell receptor beta chain was retrieved from a study of blood T cell repertoires in COVID-19. Repertoires were generated with immunoSEQ multiplex PCR, while TCRdb's copy carries only in-frame clones and drops some. This table has some 230,000 clones, roughly 84% appearing once. Looked up from germline, CDR1 is SGHTA and CDR2 is FQGTGA. V was clipped by 5 bases and J by 2 bases, with 16 bases between them. The CDR3 consists of 16 residues. The genes are TRBV7-3 and TRBJ2-1, with D maybe TRBD1 (6 bases). This clonotype originated in a woman in her sixties or seventies who had recovered from COVID-19. Sequenced: peripheral blood. This chain's CDR3 is CASSPTWTVTYNEQFF. The CDR3 DNA reads as TGTGCCAGCAGCCCAACATGGACAGTGACCTACAATGAGCAGTTCTTC.